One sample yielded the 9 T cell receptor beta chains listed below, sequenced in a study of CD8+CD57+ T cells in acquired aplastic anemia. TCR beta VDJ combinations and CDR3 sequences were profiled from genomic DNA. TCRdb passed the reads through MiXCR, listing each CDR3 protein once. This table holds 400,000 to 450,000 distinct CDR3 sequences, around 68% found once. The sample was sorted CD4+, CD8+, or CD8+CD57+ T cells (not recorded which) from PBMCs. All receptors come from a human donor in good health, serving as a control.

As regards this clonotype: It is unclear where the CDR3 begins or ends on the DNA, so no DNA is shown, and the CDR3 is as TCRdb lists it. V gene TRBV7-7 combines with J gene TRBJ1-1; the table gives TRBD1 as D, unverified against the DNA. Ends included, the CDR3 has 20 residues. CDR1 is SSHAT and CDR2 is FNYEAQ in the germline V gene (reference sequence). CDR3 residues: CASSFYICSARAPSYTEAFF.

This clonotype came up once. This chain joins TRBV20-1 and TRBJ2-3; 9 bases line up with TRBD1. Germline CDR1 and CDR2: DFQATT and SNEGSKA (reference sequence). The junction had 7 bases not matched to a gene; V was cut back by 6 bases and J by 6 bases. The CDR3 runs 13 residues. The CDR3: CSARTGGVDTQYF. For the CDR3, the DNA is TGCAGTGCCCGAACAGGGGGCGTCGATACGCAGTATTTT.

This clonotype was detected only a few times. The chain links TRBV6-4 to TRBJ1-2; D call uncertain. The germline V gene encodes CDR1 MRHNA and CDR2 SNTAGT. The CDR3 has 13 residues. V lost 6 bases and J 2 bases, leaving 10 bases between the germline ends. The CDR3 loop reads CASRGIVNYGYTF. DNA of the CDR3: TGTGCCAGCAGAGGGATTGTGAACTATGGCTACACCTTC.

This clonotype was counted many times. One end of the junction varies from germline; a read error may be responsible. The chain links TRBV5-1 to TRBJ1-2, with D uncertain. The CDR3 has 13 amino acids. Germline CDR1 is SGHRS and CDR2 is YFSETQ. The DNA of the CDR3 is TGTGCCAGCAGTTACGGGCAGAGCTATGGCTACACCTTC. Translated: CASSYGQSYGYTF. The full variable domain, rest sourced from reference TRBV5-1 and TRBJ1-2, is KAGVTQTPRYLIKTRGQQVTLSCSPISGHRSVSWYQQTPGQGLQFLFEYFSETQRNKGNFPGRFSGRQFSNSRSEMNVSTLELGDSALYLCASSYGQSYGYTFGSGTRLTVV.

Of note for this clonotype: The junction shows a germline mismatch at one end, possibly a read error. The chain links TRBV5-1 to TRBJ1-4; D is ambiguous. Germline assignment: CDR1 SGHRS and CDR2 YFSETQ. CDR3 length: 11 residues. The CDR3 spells CASSQEEKLFF. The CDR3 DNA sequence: TGTGCCAGCAGCCAAGAGGAAAAACTGTTTTTT.

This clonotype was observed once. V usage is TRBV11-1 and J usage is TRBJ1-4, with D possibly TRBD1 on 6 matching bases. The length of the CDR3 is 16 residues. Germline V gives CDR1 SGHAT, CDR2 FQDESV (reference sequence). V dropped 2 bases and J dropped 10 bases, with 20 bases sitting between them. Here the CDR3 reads CASSLQGLRESGKLFF. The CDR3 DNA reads TGTGCCAGCAGCTTACAGGGGCTAAGAGAATCAGGAAAACTGTTTTTT.

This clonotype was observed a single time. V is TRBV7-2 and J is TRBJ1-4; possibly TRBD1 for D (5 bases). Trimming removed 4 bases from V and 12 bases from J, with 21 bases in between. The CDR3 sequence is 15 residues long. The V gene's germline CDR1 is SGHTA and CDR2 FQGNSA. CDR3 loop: CASSSQRGDQPQLFF. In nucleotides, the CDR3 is TGTGCCAGCAGCTCCCAGAGAGGGGATCAGCCACAACTGTTTTTT.

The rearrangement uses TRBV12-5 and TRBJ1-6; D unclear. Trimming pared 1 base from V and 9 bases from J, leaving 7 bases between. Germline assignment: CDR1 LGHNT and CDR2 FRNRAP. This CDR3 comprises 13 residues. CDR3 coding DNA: TGTGCTAGTGGTTTGGGTGAGGGTTCACCCCTCCACTTT. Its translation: CASGLGEGSPLHF.

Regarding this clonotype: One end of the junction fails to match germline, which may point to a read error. The CDR3 spells CASSSDWRGSPRDF. The CDR3 region has the DNA TGTGCCAGCAGCTCGGACTGGCGGGGGTCACCAAGAGATTTT. The V gene is TRBV9, the J gene TRBJ1-5; the D gene is possibly TRBD1 (5 bases). The CDR3 is made up of 14 amino acids. From germline, CDR1 is SGDLS and CDR2 YYNGEE.